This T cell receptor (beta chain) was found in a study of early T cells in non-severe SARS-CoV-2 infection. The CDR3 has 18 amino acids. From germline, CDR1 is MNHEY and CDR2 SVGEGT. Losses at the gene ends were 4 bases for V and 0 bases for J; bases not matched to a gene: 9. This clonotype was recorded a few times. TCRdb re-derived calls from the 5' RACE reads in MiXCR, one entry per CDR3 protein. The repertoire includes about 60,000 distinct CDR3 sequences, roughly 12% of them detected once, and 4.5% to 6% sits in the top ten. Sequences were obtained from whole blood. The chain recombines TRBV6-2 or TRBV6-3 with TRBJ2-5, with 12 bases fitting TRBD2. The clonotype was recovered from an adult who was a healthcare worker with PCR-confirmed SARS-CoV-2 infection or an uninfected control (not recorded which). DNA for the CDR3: TGTGCCAGCAGTTCGCTGGGGACTAGCGGGCTGTACCAAGAGACCCAGTACTTC. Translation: CASSSLGTSGLYQETQYF.